This T cell receptor (beta chain) was sequenced in a study of blood T cell repertoires in COVID-19. Background on the study: The analysed material was cDNA or gDNA that came from T cells, B-cell-depleted T cells, or PBMCs.

Looked up from germline, CDR1 is ENHRY and CDR2 is SYGVKD. This CDR3 region has 15 residues. With 2 bases clipped from V and 2 bases from J, the junction kept 2 bases outside the gene matches. In the original workflow: Amplification of reference gene primers was used by the study to estimate nucleated cell counts. Here immunoSEQ multiplex PCR was the method, and the copy in TCRdb shows in-frame clones only, minus some. V and J calls plus clone size are reproduced from that table; the DNA served to infer D and trimming. The table includes about 37,000 clones, more than 85% detected once. The clonotype originates from a man aged 70-80 years with acute or convalescent COVID-19. J is TRBJ2-7 and V is TRBV10-3, with 11 bases identical to TRBD1. Sequencing input: peripheral blood. The CDR3 DNA reads as TGTGCCATCAGTGAGCCGGGACAGGGGGCCTACGAGCAGTACTTC. Translated: CAISEPGQGAYEQYF.